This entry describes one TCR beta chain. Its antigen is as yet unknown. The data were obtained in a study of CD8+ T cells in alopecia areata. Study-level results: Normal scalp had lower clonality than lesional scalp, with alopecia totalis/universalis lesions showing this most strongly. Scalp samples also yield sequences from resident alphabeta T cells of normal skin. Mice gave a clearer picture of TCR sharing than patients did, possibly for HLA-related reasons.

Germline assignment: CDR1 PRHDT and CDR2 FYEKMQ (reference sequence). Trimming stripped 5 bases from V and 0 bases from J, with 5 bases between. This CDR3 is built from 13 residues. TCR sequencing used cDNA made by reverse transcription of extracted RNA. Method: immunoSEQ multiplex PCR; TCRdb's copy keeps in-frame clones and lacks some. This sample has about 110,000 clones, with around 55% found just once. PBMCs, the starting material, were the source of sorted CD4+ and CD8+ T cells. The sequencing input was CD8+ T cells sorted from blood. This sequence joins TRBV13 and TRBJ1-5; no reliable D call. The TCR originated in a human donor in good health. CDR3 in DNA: TGTGCCAGCAGCGTGGGTAGCAATCAGCCCCAGCATTTT. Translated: CASSVGSNQPQHF.